Sequencing of this T cell receptor (beta chain) was carried out in a study of T cells in Graves' hyperthyroidism and ophthalmopathy. Findings and caveats of the study: Ophthalmopathy got predicted by the model a median approximately 6.4 months before its onset.

CDR1 GTSNPN and CDR2 SVGIG come from the germline V gene (reference sequence). Between the trimmed V and J ends, which lost 5 bases and 1 base, there was a span of 18 bases. This CDR3 spans 16 amino acids. As for this clonotype: Its antigen is unidentified.

Using RNA transcripts as the source, TCR beta CDR3 regions were amplified. Carried out on the TCR CDR3, a first-round RT-PCR used the HTBI primer set. Each CDR3 protein gets one entry after TCRdb re-called the multiplex PCR reads with MiXCR. The sample lists more than 650,000 distinct CDR3 sequences; 14% were seen once. The chain recombines TRBV30 with TRBJ2-1; D possibly corresponds to TRBD2 (6 bases). The sequencing sample was made of blood. This receptor was identified in a woman under 30 with Graves' hyperthyroidism. The CDR3 DNA follows: TGTGCCTGGTGGGCTAGCGAAAGGGGATCCTACAATGAGCAGTTCTTC. This sequence encodes CAWWASERGSYNEQFF.